The rows below give T cell receptor beta chains drawn from one sample of a study of cytomegalovirus exposure and HLA in healthy donors. Sequencing used immunoSEQ multiplex PCR; TCRdb keeps in-frame clones, though not all of them. This sample has some 130,000 clones; approximately 80% occur once, and the top ten carry just over 2.5%. Material for sequencing was PBMCs. The receptors originated from a man aged 25-45 years in good health and CMV-seronegative. Both conserved end residues are part of each CDR3. The D gene is left open where the match is weak. The size field is filled for only some rows; it gives once, few, many or a size class.

TRBV28,NA,TRBD1,TRBJ2-4,TGTGCCAGCAGTTTAGCCACAGGGGCAACCAAAAACATTCAGTACTTC,CASSLATGATKNIQYF
TRBV7-9,NA,NA,TRBJ2-2,TGTGCCAGCAGCTGGTACGAACAGGGCGCCGGGGAGCTGTTTTTT,CASSWYEQGAGELFF
TRBV30,NA,NA,TRBJ1-2,TGTGCCTGGAGCCCTGGGGGCAGAGGCTACACCTTC,CAWSPGGRGYTF
TRBV19,NA,NA,TRBJ1-1,TGTGCCAGTAGTATAAATCCCGGTGGAGCGAAAACCAATGAAGCTTTCTTT,CASSINPGGAKTNEAFF
TRBV5-4,NA,NA,TRBJ1-3,TGTGCCGGAGGGTCCTCTGGAAACACCATATATTTT,CAGGSSGNTIYF
TRBV11-3,NA,NA,TRBJ2-1,TGTGCCAGCAGCGCGAATCCTGCCTACAATGAGCAGTTCTTC,CASSANPAYNEQFF
TRBV10-1,NA,TRBD1,TRBJ1-1,TGCGCCAGCAGTCCGGGACAGGTTCAGACTGAAGCTTTCTTT,CASSPGQVQTEAFF
TRBV4-2,NA,NA,TRBJ1-1,TGTGCCAGCAGCCAAGATAGCCGGGTGGAAGCTTTCTTT,CASSQDSRVEAFF
TRBV4-3,NA,TRBD1,TRBJ2-2,TGCGCCAGCAGCCAAGGGACAGGGAATAACGGGGAGCTGTTTTTT,CASSQGTGNNGELFF
TRBV30,NA,NA,TRBJ2-7,TGTGCCTGGAGGGGGGCCCACGAGCAGTACTTC,CAWRGAHEQYF
TRBV18,NA,NA,TRBJ1-1,TGTGCCAGCTCAACTAATAACGGACGACAGACGAACACTGAAGCTTTCTTT,CASSTNNGRQTNTEAFF
TRBV6-5,NA,NA,TRBJ2-2,TGTGCCAGCAGTTACTCGGGCGACACCGGGGAGCTGTTTTTT,CASSYSGDTGELFF
TRBV7-3,few,TRBD2,TRBJ2-7,TGTGCCAGCAGCTTAGGACTAGCGGACTACGAGCAGTACTTC,CASSLGLADYEQYF
TRBV7-2,once,TRBD1,TRBJ1-2,TGTGCCAGCAGCCCAGACAGGGATTTTAGTGGCTACACCTTC,CASSPDRDFSGYTF
TRBV12-5,once,NA,TRBJ1-5,TGTGCTAGTGGACCTCCGGGACACATCCGTGGTCTTAGCAATCAGCCCCAGCATTTT,CASGPPGHIRGLSNQPQHF
TRBV21-1,NA,NA,TRBJ1-2,TGTGCCAGCCGAAAACCGGGACAGGGGCAGGGCGGGGGCTACACCTTC,CASRKPGQGQGGGYTF
TRBV28,NA,NA,TRBJ1-5,TGTGCCAGCTCAGGGAGCAATCAGCCCCAGCATTTT,CASSGSNQPQHF
TRBV7-2,few,NA,TRBJ2-7,TGTGCCAGCAGCTTAATGGCTGGGGCCTACTTCAACGAGCAGTACTTC,CASSLMAGAYFNEQYF
TRBV13,few,TRBD2,TRBJ2-7,TGTGCCAGCAGCTTATCCGGGACTAGCGGGACCCTGAAGCAGTACTTC,CASSLSGTSGTLKQYF
TRBV4-1,NA,NA,TRBJ1-1,TGCGCCAGCACAGTGGTTCAGGGCAGGAGCACTGAAGCTTTCTTT,CASTVVQGRSTEAFF
TRBV27,NA,TRBD1,TRBJ1-3,TGTGCCAGCAGTCCAGCCCCGACAGGGGAAGGAAACACCATATATTTT,CASSPAPTGEGNTIYF
TRBV7-2,NA,NA,TRBJ2-1,TGTGCCAGCATAAGCGGGCCGAGCTCCTACAATGAGCAGTTCTTC,CASISGPSSYNEQFF
TRBV6-5,few,TRBD1,TRBJ2-7,TGTGCCAGCAAAGGACAGGGGACCCACGAGCAGTACTTC,CASKGQGTHEQYF
TRBV5-1,few,TRBD1,TRBJ2-5,TGCGCCAGCAGCTTGGTTCCAGGGGGCCAAGAGACCCAGTACTTC,CASSLVPGGQETQYF